The next 5 T cell receptor beta chains were all read from a single sample in a study of CD8 T cells in Susac syndrome (dated by TCRdb to between 2018 and 2021). Library generation was performed with the immunoSEQ multiplex PCR assay. RNA was extracted using the RNeasy kit, and roughly 0.5 to 1 ug of the RNA was reverse transcribed with random hexamers. TCRdb redid the processing of the public reads, applying fastp at Q25 and MiXCR, and retained in-frame beta chains. Each record represents a unique CDR3 protein, reported with the most common genes and DNA among its rows. Here the sample has about 300,000 distinct CDR3 sequences; about 91% occur a single time. The top ten constitute less than 0.2% of the sample. The material sequenced was CD8+ T cells from PBMCs. The receptors shown here come from a human donor with multiple sclerosis.

The chain uses TRBV5-4 and TRBJ1-3, with D unresolved. CDR1 is SGHNT, CDR2 YYREEE, per germline (reference sequence). Trimming took off 0 bases at V and 2 bases at J, with 12 bases between the two ends. The CDR3 is made up of 16 amino acids. CDR3 nucleotide sequence: TGTGCCAGCAGCTTGGGACGGGTAGCGGCTGGAAACACCATATATTTT. Protein product: CASSLGRVAAGNTIYF.

J is TRBJ2-2 and V is TRBV4-1; D unresolved. The CDR3 length is 14 residues. CDR1 and CDR2 (germline): MGHRA, YSYEKL. Trimming removed 0 bases at V and 7 bases at J, with 9 bases between. The CDR3 sequence: CASSQEGIGGELFF. DNA of the CDR3: TGCGCCAGCAGCCAAGAAGGGATCGGCGGGGAGCTGTTTTTT.

The chain joins TRBV6-1 to TRBJ2-2, with 9 bases that match TRBD2. Germline assignment: CDR1 MNHNS and CDR2 SASEGT. The V and J ends lost 6 bases and 4 bases, in that order; junction bases with no gene match: 18. The CDR3 contains 19 residues. For the CDR3, the DNA is TGTGCCAGCAGCCCCCTAAGTAATCAGCGGGGGGACCTCACCGGGGAGCTGTTTTTT. The encoded protein is CASSPLSNQRGDLTGELFF.

The chain uses TRBV12-3 or TRBV12-4 and TRBJ2-5; D gene ambiguous. V was cut by 3 bases and J by 4 bases, with 12 bases left in between. The CDR3 has 14 amino acids. The CDR3 nucleotides read TGTGCCAGCAGTTTTCGGACCCGAGGAGAGACCCAGTACTTC. Translated: CASSFRTRGETQYF.

This clonotype was seen only a few times. The chain employs TRBV7-9 and TRBJ1-5, with 11 nucleotides matching TRBD1. The germline V gene encodes CDR1 SEHNR and CDR2 FQNEAQ (reference sequence). Trimming cost V 5 bases and J 6 bases; bases outside gene matches: 3. This CDR3 has 14 amino acids. CDR3 loop: CASSPGTGGQPQHF. The CDR3 coding sequence is TGTGCCAGCAGCCCCGGGACAGGGGGTCAGCCCCAGCATTTT.